A single sample gave rise to the 23 T cell receptor beta chains below, sequenced in a study of PD-1 blockade in classical Hodgkin lymphoma. Every one of the patients relapsed after autologous stem cell transplantation (brentuximab vedotin exposure was variable). Sequenced by immunoSEQ multiplex PCR; TCRdb stores in-frame clones only, minus some. The data hold approximately 57,000 clones, with approximately 90% observed a single time. This specimen consisted of peripheral blood mononuclear cells (PBMCs), obtained before the second cycle of nivolumab. The receptors derive from a human donor with classical Hodgkin lymphoma.

V and J are TRBV4-3 and TRBJ2-3; 7 positions agree with TRBD1. Germline CDR1 and CDR2: LGHNA and YSLEER. The junction had 5 bases not matched to a gene; V was cut back by 3 bases and J by 2 bases. The CDR3 consists of 15 residues. CDR3 protein: CASSQDGTVTDTQYF. The CDR3 coding sequence is TGCGCCAGCAGCCAGGACGGGACAGTCACAGATACGCAGTATTTT.

The rearrangement joins TRBV2 to TRBJ1-4, with 7 bases aligning to TRBD1. With 1 base clipped from V and 5 bases from J, the junction kept 4 bases outside the gene matches. Per the germline V gene, CDR1 is SNHLY and CDR2 is FYNNEI. This CDR3 is 15 amino acids long. The CDR3 loop reads CASSEGQGNNEKLFF. DNA for the CDR3: TGTGCCAGCAGTGAAGGACAGGGCAACAATGAAAAACTGTTTTTT.

The chain joins TRBV19 to TRBJ2-7; D call uncertain. Germline-derived CDR1 and CDR2 are LNHDA and SQIVND (reference sequence). V shed 5 bases and J shed 0 bases, with 2 bases lying between them. The CDR3 length is 11 residues. CDR3 loop: CASSDSYEQYF. The DNA for the CDR3 is TGTGCCAGTAGTGACTCCTACGAGCAGTACTTC. The full variable domain, with the rest looked up from reference TRBV19 and TRBJ2-7, is DGGITQSPKYLFRKEGQNVTLSCEQNLNHDAMYWYRQDPGQGLRLIYYSQIVNDFQKGDIAEGYSVSREKKESFPLTVTSAQKNPTAFYLCASSDSYEQYFGPGTRLTVT.

In this sample, this clone turned up once. The chain uses TRBV21-1 and TRBJ2-5; the D call TRBD1 from the table was never checked on the DNA. TRBV21-1 is a known pseudogene. CDR3 length: 18 residues. The CDR3 DNA sequence: TGTGCCAGCAGCAATAATCTAAGTATTGCGACATTTAAAGAGACCCAGTACTTC. It codes for CASSNNLSIATFKETQYF.

V gene TRBV27 combines with J gene TRBJ2-7, with D perhaps matching TRBD2 (5 bases). Per germline, CDR1 MNHEY and CDR2 SMNVEV (reference sequence). The V end was cut by 2 bases, the J end by 3 bases, with 11 bases between. CDR3 size: 14 residues. The CDR3, as DNA: TGTGCCAGCAGTTTAGGCGGGCTTTACTACGAGCAGTACTTC. It codes for CASSLGGLYYEQYF.

This chain connects TRBV5-5 to TRBJ2-1; TRBD2 agrees at 9 bases. Trimming removed 0 bases from V and 7 bases from J; junction bases left unmatched: 5. Germline loops: CDR1 SGHKS, CDR2 YYEKEE (reference sequence). The CDR3 is made up of 15 amino acids. Here the CDR3 reads CASSLELAGINEQFF. In DNA form, the CDR3 reads TGTGCCAGCAGCTTGGAACTAGCGGGCATTAATGAGCAGTTCTTC.

The chain carries TRBV5-1 and TRBJ2-7, with TRBD1 matching 7 bases. The CDR3 contains 13 residues. Trimming took 4 bases from V and 3 from J; bases not matched to a gene: 4. CDR1 and CDR2 from the germline V gene are SGHRS and YFSETQ. The CDR3 here is CASSPGQFYEQYF. The CDR3 DNA is TGCGCCAGCAGCCCGGGACAGTTCTACGAGCAGTACTTC.

V usage is TRBV30 and J usage is TRBJ1-1; TRBD1 might be the D (5 bases). Per germline, CDR1 GTSNPN and CDR2 SVGIG (reference sequence). The V and J ends lost 4 bases and 0 bases respectively, with 9 bases between them. This CDR3 is built from 13 residues. The CDR3 DNA reads TGTGCCTGGACGACAGTGATGAACACTGAAGCTTTCTTT. This codes for CAWTTVMNTEAFF.

V and J are TRBV4-1 and TRBJ2-5; no clear D gene. The CDR3 has 16 residues. Between the trimmed V and J ends, which lost 3 bases and 5 bases, there was a span of 19 bases. Germline V gene lookup returns CDR1 MGHRA and CDR2 YSYEKL. DNA of the CDR3: TGCGCCAGCAGCCACACTCCTACGGCCGGCCGGGAGACCCAGTACTTC. This encodes CASSHTPTAGRETQYF.

The chain is built from TRBV28 and TRBJ2-2; D might be TRBD1 or TRBD2, each matching 5 bases. Looked up from germline, CDR1 is MDHEN and CDR2 is SYDVKM. Trimming removed 6 bases at V and 1 base at J, with 12 bases between. CDR3 length: 15 residues. The CDR3 loop is CASRPGTVNTGELFF. The CDR3 coding sequence is TGTGCCAGCAGGCCCGGGACGGTGAACACCGGGGAGCTGTTTTTT.

Only one count was recorded for this clone. The chain carries TRBV7-3 and TRBJ2-7; the match to TRBD2 covers 10 bases. V gave up 3 bases and J gave up 3 bases; unmatched junction bases: 8. The CDR3 extends over 16 amino acids. Germline V gene lookup returns CDR1 SGHTA and CDR2 FQGTGA. CDR3 region: CASSFDGTSVGYEQYF. In DNA form, the CDR3 reads TGTGCCAGCAGCTTCGACGGGACTAGCGTCGGCTACGAGCAGTACTTC.

The V and J genes are TRBV2 and TRBJ1-2, with D unresolved. There are 11 residues in the CDR3. V lost 2 bases to trimming and J lost 2 bases, with 0 bases between them. Per germline, CDR1 SNHLY and CDR2 FYNNEI. The CDR3 DNA sequence: TGTGCCAGCAGTGAAAACTATGGCTACACCTTC. This gives the protein CASSENYGYTF.

The chain combines TRBV10-3 with TRBJ2-3; D is unclear. The CDR3 length is 12 residues. The V end lost 3 bases, the J end lost 10 bases, and 11 bases lay between the germline ends. In germline, CDR1 is ENHRY, CDR2 SYGVKD. The CDR3 DNA reads as TGTGCCATCAGTGATGGGTCAGACGCGCAGTATTTT. Protein sequence: CAISDGSDAQYF.

The chain is built from TRBV6-5 and TRBJ2-3; 9 positions match TRBD2. There are 15 residues in the CDR3. The germline gives CDR1 MNHEY, CDR2 SVGAGI. V was clipped by 6 bases and J by 0 bases; unmatched bases: 4. The chain's CDR3 is CASSQSGGSTDTQYF. The CDR3 bases are TGTGCCAGCAGCCAAAGCGGGGGGAGCACAGATACGCAGTATTTT.

The chain is built from TRBV7-9 and TRBJ1-2, with 10 bases fitting TRBD1. This CDR3 has 16 residues. Looked up from germline, CDR1 is SEHNR and CDR2 is FQNEAQ (reference sequence). V was pared by 2 bases and J by 3 bases, with 6 bases of the junction left unmatched. CDR3: CASSLPGQGRDYGYTF. Here the CDR3 DNA reads TGTGCCAGCAGCTTACCGGGACAGGGGAGAGACTATGGCTACACCTTC. The entire variable domain, with the rest obtained from reference TRBV7-9 and TRBJ1-2, is as follows: DTGVSQNPRHKITKRGQNVTFRCDPISEHNRLYWYRQTLGQGPEFLTYFQNEAQLEKSRLLSDRFSAERPKGSFSTLEIQRTEQGDSAMYLCASSLPGQGRDYGYTFGSGTRLTVV.

CDR3 loop: CASSLPSIWNEQYF. Here the CDR3 DNA reads TGTGCCAGCAGCCTGCCTAGTATCTGGAACGAGCAGTACTTC. The chain joins TRBV28 to TRBJ2-7; D ambiguous. The V gene's germline CDR1 is MDHEN and CDR2 SYDVKM. The V and J ends lost 6 bases and 5 bases respectively, with 17 bases between them. The CDR3 consists of 14 residues.

This chain links TRBV4-2 with TRBJ1-4; 12 nucleotides match TRBD1. CDR3 size: 16 residues. Germline CDR1 reads LGHNA; CDR2 reads YNFKEQ. V gave up 4 bases and J gave up 10 bases; unmatched junction bases: 10. Here the CDR3 DNA reads TGTGCCAGCAGCCTAGTGACGGGACAGGGGGCAGGAAAACTGTTTTTT. Translating gives CASSLVTGQGAGKLFF.

The gene calls are TRBV6-5 and TRBJ1-2; D unresolved. Trimming cost V 2 bases and J 7 bases, with 17 bases left between them. The germline V gene encodes CDR1 MNHEY and CDR2 SVGAGI. There are 15 residues in the CDR3. CDR3 in DNA: TGTGCCAGCAGTTACGGTTCCACGGCGGTGGGTGGCTACACCTTC. It encodes CASSYGSTAVGGYTF.

The chain uses TRBV7-9 and TRBJ1-2; D not resolved. The CDR3 runs 15 residues. Trimming cost V 5 bases and J 7 bases, with 20 bases left between them. CDR1 is SEHNR and CDR2 is FQNEAQ in the germline V gene (reference sequence). CDR3 nucleotides: TGTGCCAGCAGCGTCGACGGTCGACCAGGAAGTGGCTACACCTTC. Protein sequence: CASSVDGRPGSGYTF. The entire variable domain, with the rest obtained from reference TRBV7-9 and TRBJ1-2, is as follows: DTGVSQNPRHKITKRGQNVTFRCDPISEHNRLYWYRQTLGQGPEFLTYFQNEAQLEKSRLLSDRFSAERPKGSFSTLEIQRTEQGDSAMYLCASSVDGRPGSGYTFGSGTRLTVV.

V gene TRBV7-2 combines with J gene TRBJ1-1; D remains unclear. Germline CDR1 SGHTA, CDR2 FQGNSA. Trimming took 2 bases from V and 7 from J, leaving 5 bases between them. This CDR3 contains 11 residues. CDR3 protein: CASSLLVEAFF. The CDR3 coding sequence is TGTGCCAGCAGCTTACTGGTTGAAGCTTTCTTT.

The chain links TRBV9 to TRBJ1-2; no reliable D call. In germline, CDR1 is SGDLS, CDR2 YYNGEE. The V end lost 8 bases, the J end lost 0 bases, and 20 bases lay between the germline ends. The CDR3 length is 16 residues. CDR3 DNA sequence: TGTGCCAGTACTCCATCGGAGGGTAAGTCTAACTATGGCTACACCTTC. Encoded protein: CASTPSEGKSNYGYTF.

The genes are TRBV7-6 and TRBJ2-7, with D maybe TRBD2 (5 bases). This CDR3 spans 13 amino acids. V was pared by 2 bases and J by 7 bases, with 12 bases between. Germline CDR1 reads SGHVS; CDR2 reads FNYEAQ. Here the CDR3 reads CASSLHRGWEQYF. In DNA form, the CDR3 reads TGTGCCAGCAGCTTACATCGAGGGTGGGAGCAGTACTTC.

This chain links TRBV5-1 with TRBJ1-2, with D possibly being TRBD1 (5 bases). V was shortened by 2 bases and J by 8 bases, with 13 bases between the two germline ends. The CDR3 length is 13 residues. Germline values: CDR1 SGHRS, CDR2 YFSETQ. The CDR3 bases are TGCGCCAGCAGCTTAGGAGGGGCGGAAGGCTACACCTTC. It specifies CASSLGGAEGYTF.